What follows is one T cell receptor beta chain and its context. Its antigen is not identified. This sample is drawn from a study of high-grade serous ovarian cancer treatment subgroups. Notes on the study in general: Different patients shared almost no repertoire; same-patient tumors shared about 0.11 to 0.85. Higher neoantigen levels went with greater TCR clonal relatedness.

Tumor samples were obtained before definitive surgery or chemotherapy. TCRdb keeps only in-frame clones here, not all; method: immunoSEQ multiplex PCR. Of nearly 15,000 clones in the sample, 85% to 90% were seen once. The V end was cut by 1 base, the J end by 0 bases, with 13 bases between. CDR1 is GTSNPN, CDR2 SVGIG, per germline (reference sequence). The CDR3 sequence is 15 residues long. V usage is TRBV30 and J usage is TRBJ2-7, with D uncertain. The sequence was collected from a human donor with high-grade serous ovarian cancer. The specimen sequenced was tumor tissue. CDR3 protein: CAWSALGSGSYEQYF. CDR3 sequence (DNA): TGTGCCTGGAGTGCGTTGGGGTCGGGCTCCTACGAGCAGTACTTC.